The 26 T cell receptor beta chains in this list originate from one sample, sequenced in a study of cytomegalovirus exposure and HLA in healthy donors. The PCR had 60 Vbeta and 13 Jbeta primers. The protocol was immunoSEQ multiplex PCR, while the TCRdb copy is restricted to in-frame clones and leaves out a portion. The repertoire holds 95,000 to 110,000 clones, about 80% seen once, with approximately 2.4% in the top ten. The specimen was PBMCs. The receptors come from a young man in good health and CMV-seropositive.

V usage is TRBV10-3 and J usage is TRBJ1-6; 9 bases agree with TRBD1. V trimming: 2 bases; J trimming: 10 bases; junction bases outside the gene matches: 12. The CDR3 contains 17 residues. The germline V gene has CDR1 ENHRY and CDR2 SYGVKD. CDR3 sequence reads: CAISEPGQGIKGSPLHF. DNA of the CDR3: TGTGCCATCAGTGAGCCCGGACAGGGGATAAAAGGCTCACCCCTCCACTTT.

This clone has only one observation. This chain connects TRBV7-9 to TRBJ1-1, with TRBD1 identical over 7 bases. Germline CDR1 and CDR2: SEHNR and FQNEAQ (reference sequence). This CDR3 is built from 16 residues. V shed 4 bases, J shed 1 base, and the junction held 9 bases outside the gene matches. CDR3 protein: CASSSPTGRANTEAFF. DNA for the CDR3: TGTGCCAGCAGCTCTCCGACAGGGCGAGCGAACACTGAAGCTTTCTTT.

This clone was detected only once. The V call is TRBV9, the J call TRBJ1-2, with no clear D. V was shortened by 4 bases and J by 5 bases, with 18 bases between the two germline ends. The CDR3 has 15 amino acids. Germline V gene lookup returns CDR1 SGDLS and CDR2 YYNGEE. In DNA, the CDR3 is TGTGCCAGCAGCCTCAGCATGAACACTATTTATGGCTACACCTTC. Translation gives CASSLSMNTIYGYTF.

This chain connects TRBV10-3 to TRBJ1-2, with TRBD1 as a possible D gene (6 bases). CDR3 length: 12 amino acids. Between the trimmed V and J ends, which lost 4 bases and 4 bases, there was a span of 7 bases. In germline, CDR1 is ENHRY, CDR2 SYGVKD. Here the CDR3 reads CAISGGGYGYTF. For the CDR3, the DNA is TGTGCCATCAGTGGAGGGGGCTATGGCTACACCTTC.

This chain links TRBV9 with TRBJ2-1; TRBD2 matches at 8 bases. Germline CDR1 reads SGDLS; CDR2 reads YYNGEE. Unmatched junction bases numbered 1, after V lost 3 bases and J lost 8 bases. The CDR3 covers 12 residues. The CDR3 spells CASSDSGDEQFF. CDR3 sequence (DNA): TGTGCCAGCAGCGATAGCGGGGATGAGCAGTTCTTC.

This chain connects TRBV5-1 to TRBJ1-4; a possible D gene is TRBD1 (5 bases). Germline CDR1 and CDR2: SGHRS and YFSETQ. The CDR3 is 13 amino acids. Between the trimmed V and J ends, which lost 0 bases and 8 bases, there was a span of 8 bases. The CDR3 nucleotides are TGCGCCAGCAGCTTGGCTCAGGGAGAAAAACTGTTTTTT. Protein: CASSLAQGEKLFF.

The CDR3: CSVEDPEGLDTQYF. CDR3 nucleotides: TGCAGCGTTGAAGATCCGGAGGGCCTCGATACGCAGTATTTT. V gene TRBV29-1 combines with J gene TRBJ2-3; a weak D match, TRBD2 (6 bases). Trimming left V 0 bases short and J 6 bases short, with 13 bases between. Germline loops: CDR1 SQVTM, CDR2 ANQGSEA. This CDR3 has 14 amino acids.

The V gene is TRBV5-1, the J gene TRBJ2-2, with a weak D call TRBD2 (6 bases). The V end lost 2 bases, the J end lost 0 bases, and 11 bases lay between the germline ends. Per the germline V gene, CDR1 is SGHRS and CDR2 is YFSETQ. The CDR3 is made up of 16 amino acids. The CDR3 here is CASSLMGGANTGELFF. Written as DNA, the CDR3 is TGCGCCAGCAGCTTAATGGGCGGGGCGAACACCGGGGAGCTGTTTTTT.

The chain links TRBV7-2 to TRBJ1-1; 8 bases fit TRBD1. In germline, CDR1 is SGHTA, CDR2 FQGNSA. The CDR3 totals 15 residues. After removal of 5 bases from V and 5 bases from J, the junction contained 10 bases not matched to a gene. The CDR3 coding sequence is TGTGCCAGCAGCCCAACGACAGGGGTTTGGACTGAAGCTTTCTTT. Protein sequence: CASSPTTGVWTEAFF.

The rearrangement uses TRBV7-2 and TRBJ2-7, with TRBD1 identical over 11 bases. The CDR3 consists of 15 residues. Germline V CDR1 and CDR2: SGHTA, FQGNSA. V gave up 3 bases and J gave up 6 bases; unmatched junction bases: 7. The DNA for the CDR3 is TGTGCCAGCAGCTTGGACAGGGGGCGTTTTGGCGAGCAGTACTTC. Its protein is CASSLDRGRFGEQYF.

This clone showed up just once. The J gene is TRBJ2-7, the V gene TRBV7-8; 8 positions agree with TRBD1. The junction had 14 bases not matched to a gene; V was cut back by 5 bases and J by 2 bases. The CDR3 sequence is 17 residues long. The germline gives CDR1 SGHVS, CDR2 FQNEAQ. The CDR3 sequence is CASSPLGRGLFTYEQYF. DNA for the CDR3: TGTGCCAGCAGCCCCCTTGGCAGGGGGCTCTTTACCTACGAGCAGTACTTC. The complete variable domain, with remaining parts taken from reference TRBV7-8 and TRBJ2-7, reads GAGVSQSPRYKVAKRGQDVALRCDPISGHVSLFWYQQALGQGPEFLTYFQNEAQLDKSGLPSDRFFAERPEGSVSTLKIQRTQQEDSAVYLCASSPLGRGLFTYEQYFGPGTRLTVT.

This chain connects TRBV15 to TRBJ2-1, with 9 bases lining up with TRBD2. The CDR3 has 18 residues. Germline CDR1 and CDR2: LNHNV and YYDKDF (reference sequence). Trimming removed 5 bases from V and 1 base from J; junction bases left unmatched: 12. CDR3 in amino acids: CATSGLAGRGPSYNEQFF. In nucleotides, the CDR3 is TGTGCCACCAGCGGCCTAGCGGGGAGGGGGCCTTCCTACAATGAGCAGTTCTTC.

This clone was observed a single time. The junction departs from the called germline gene at one end, perhaps through a read error. The genes are TRBV7-9 and TRBJ1-2; D gene uncertain. Germline lookup yields CDR1 SEHNR and CDR2 FQNEAQ (reference sequence). The CDR3 totals 14 residues. For the CDR3, the DNA is TGTTCCAGCAGCTCAAGCTCGGCTAACTATGGCTACACCTTC. Its translation: CSSSSSSANYGYTF.

The rearrangement links TRBV5-5 to TRBJ2-2; D call uncertain. The CDR3 loop spans 14 amino acids. Germline-derived CDR1 and CDR2 are SGHKS and YYEKEE (reference sequence). Trimming removed 0 bases at V and 0 bases at J, with 3 bases between. The CDR3 region has the DNA TGTGCCAGCAGCTTGGATACGAACACCGGGGAGCTGTTTTTT. Protein: CASSLDTNTGELFF.

The rearrangement joins TRBV11-2 to TRBJ2-5, with TRBD1 as a possible D gene (5 bases). Between the trimmed V and J ends, which lost 6 bases and 5 bases, there was a span of 13 bases. Per the germline V gene, CDR1 is SGHAT and CDR2 is FQNNGV. The CDR3 consists of 13 residues. Here the CDR3 DNA reads TGTGCCAGCAGAAAAGGGGTCGGGGAGACCCAGTACTTC. It codes for CASRKGVGETQYF.

This chain links TRBV4-1 with TRBJ2-2, with D perhaps TRBD2 (6 bases). This CDR3 has 14 residues. The V end lost 3 bases, the J end lost 6 bases, and 11 bases lay between the germline ends. In germline, CDR1 is MGHRA, CDR2 YSYEKL. CDR3 nucleotide sequence: TGCGCCAGCAGCCACCCTAGCGTCTCCGGGGAGCTGTTTTTT. Amino acid sequence: CASSHPSVSGELFF.

The gene calls are TRBV4-2 and TRBJ2-2, with unresolved D. CDR1 LGHNA and CDR2 YNFKEQ come from the germline V gene. This CDR3 has 15 residues. V shed 5 bases and J shed 1 base, with 11 bases lying between them. DNA for the CDR3: TGTGCCAGCAGCGCACCAAGCTTGAACACCGGGGAGCTGTTTTTT. Residues: CASSAPSLNTGELFF.

As for this clone: Relative to the germline gene, one junction end is altered; a read error may explain this. The rearrangement links TRBV7-9 to TRBJ1-2; weak D call: TRBD1 (5 bases). From germline, CDR1 is SEHNR and CDR2 FQNEAQ (reference sequence). This CDR3 is 13 amino acids long. The CDR3 loop reads CSSNSPGGGGYTF. The DNA for the CDR3 is TGTTCCAGCAACTCCCCCGGGGGTGGAGGCTACACCTTC.

The chain has TRBV4-1 and TRBJ2-2; TRBD2 matches at 8 bases. The germline CDR1 and CDR2 sequences are MGHRA and YSYEKL. CDR3 length: 15 amino acids. J gave up 7 bases and V 5 bases, and 9 bases lay outside the gene matches. The CDR3 DNA is TGCGCCAGCAGCTCCCTTTCGCGGGGGGACGGGGAGCTGTTTTTT. Translating it yields CASSSLSRGDGELFF.

This clone has a single count. The chain carries TRBV13 and TRBJ1-5; no clear D. This CDR3 is built from 12 residues. Trimming shortened V by 5 bases and J by 7 bases, and 9 bases separated the two germline ends. CDR1 is PRHDT, CDR2 FYEKMQ, per germline (reference sequence). CDR3 bases: TGTGCCAGCAGCGTGAGAGGGCAGCCCCAGCATTTT. Protein product: CASSVRGQPQHF.

The chain combines TRBV6-6 with TRBJ1-2; 8 bases fit TRBD1. Trimming cost V 6 bases and J 4 bases; bases outside gene matches: 10. The germline V gene has CDR1 MNHNY and CDR2 SVGAGI (reference sequence). CDR3 size: 15 residues. The CDR3 nucleotides are TGTGCCAGCAGCGACGGACAGGGCCGGAGCTATGGCTACACCTTC. It specifies CASSDGQGRSYGYTF.

The V gene is TRBV11-1, the J gene TRBJ2-1, with 8 positions matching TRBD2. This CDR3 spans 17 amino acids. With V trimmed by 3 bases and J by 4 bases, 11 bases remained unmatched. CDR1 and CDR2 from the germline V gene are SGHAT and FQDESV (reference sequence). In nucleotides, the CDR3 is TGTGCCAGCAGCTTTTTCACCACTAGCGGAAGGTACAATGAGCAGTTCTTC. Translating it yields CASSFFTTSGRYNEQFF.

The chain recombines TRBV10-2 with TRBJ2-5; 7 positions agree with TRBD1. The J call may not be correct, given that the DNA end is closer to TRBJ2-7. The CDR3 has 15 residues. Germline CDR1 and CDR2: WSHSY and SAAADI. This CDR3 reads CASSEEGASSYEQYF. The CDR3, as DNA: TGCGCCAGCAGTGAAGAGGGGGCGAGCTCCTACGAGCAGTACTTC.

The V call is TRBV6-6, the J call TRBJ1-4; D is perhaps TRBD1 (6 bases). The CDR3 is 13 amino acids. The V and J ends lost 6 bases and 8 bases respectively, with 13 bases between them. The germline V gene has CDR1 MNHNY and CDR2 SVGAGI (reference sequence). In DNA form, the CDR3 reads TGTGCCAGCAGAACCACAGGGCGGGAAAAACTGTTTTTT. Its translation: CASRTTGREKLFF.

The V call is TRBV6-5, the J call TRBJ2-3, with a possible D match to TRBD2 (6 bases). This CDR3 region has 16 residues. V was clipped by 4 bases and J by 1 base, with 15 bases between them. Germline V gene data show CDR1 as MNHEY and CDR2 as SVGAGI. The CDR3 DNA follows: TGTGCCAGCAGTTGGGATAGCGGTAGGTGCACAGATACGCAGTATTTT. Translated: CASSWDSGRCTDTQYF.

The chain uses TRBV15 and TRBJ2-1, with 12 bases matching TRBD2. Trimming at V came to 3 bases and at J to 3 bases, leaving 9 bases not matched to a gene. Germline V gives CDR1 LNHNV, CDR2 YYDKDF (reference sequence). The CDR3 loop spans 18 amino acids. CDR3 coding DNA: TGTGCCACCAGCAGCGCTTCACTAGCGGGGGGCTTCTACAATGAGCAGTTCTTC. Translating it yields CATSSASLAGGFYNEQFF. Using reference TRBV15 and TRBJ2-1 for the parts outside the CDR3, the full variable domain is DAMVIQNPRYQVTQFGKPVTLSCSQTLNHNVMYWYQQKSSQAPKLLFHYYDKDFNNEADTPDNFQSRRPNTSFCFLDIRSPGLGDTAMYLCATSSASLAGGFYNEQFFGPGTRLTVL.